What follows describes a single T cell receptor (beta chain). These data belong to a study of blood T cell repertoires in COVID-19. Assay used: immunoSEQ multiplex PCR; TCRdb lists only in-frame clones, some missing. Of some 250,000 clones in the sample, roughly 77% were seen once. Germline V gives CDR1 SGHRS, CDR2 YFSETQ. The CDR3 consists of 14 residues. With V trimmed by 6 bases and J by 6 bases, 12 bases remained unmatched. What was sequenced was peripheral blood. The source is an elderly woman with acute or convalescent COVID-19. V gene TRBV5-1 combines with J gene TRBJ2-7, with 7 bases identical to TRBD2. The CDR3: CASKQGRGVGEQYF. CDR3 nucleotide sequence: TGCGCCAGCAAGCAAGGCCGGGGGGTCGGCGAGCAGTACTTC.